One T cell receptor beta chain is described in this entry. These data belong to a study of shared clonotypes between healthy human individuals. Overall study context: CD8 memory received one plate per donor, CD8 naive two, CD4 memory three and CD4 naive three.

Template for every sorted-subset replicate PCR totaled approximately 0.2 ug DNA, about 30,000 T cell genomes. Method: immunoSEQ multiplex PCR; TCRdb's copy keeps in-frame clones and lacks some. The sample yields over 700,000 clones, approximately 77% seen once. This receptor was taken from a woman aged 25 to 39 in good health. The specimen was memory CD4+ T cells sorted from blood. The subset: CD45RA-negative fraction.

DNA of the CDR3: TGTGCCAGCAGTCCTGGACAGGGCCGTGGCTCCTACGAGCAGTACTTC. As protein: CASSPGQGRGSYEQYF. The J gene is TRBJ2-7, the V gene TRBV27; TRBD1 aligns across 8 bases. This CDR3 has 16 residues. With V trimmed by 5 bases and J by 0 bases, 9 bases remained unmatched. Per germline, CDR1 MNHEY and CDR2 SMNVEV (reference sequence).